These 5 T cell receptor beta chains were sequenced from one sample in a study of cytomegalovirus exposure and HLA in healthy donors. PCR primers comprised 60 Vbeta and 13 Jbeta primers. Clones were read by immunoSEQ multiplex PCR, and TCRdb kept only the in-frame ones, dropping some. The repertoire holds more than 60,000 clones, with roughly 70% as singletons. Sequencing input: PBMCs. The origin of the receptors is a man between 35 and 55 years old in good health and CMV-seropositive.

CDR3 nucleotides: TGTGCCAGCAGCCCAAATACAGGGGCGAACACTGAAGCTTTCTTT. Encoded protein: CASSPNTGANTEAFF. The chain is built from TRBV13 and TRBJ1-1, with TRBD1 matching over 7 bases. The CDR3 loop spans 15 amino acids. Germline V gives CDR1 PRHDT, CDR2 FYEKMQ (reference sequence). Losses at the gene ends were 5 bases for V and 1 base for J; bases not matched to a gene: 7.

This clone was seen more than once but under ten times. This rearrangement joins TRBV7-2 to TRBJ1-1; the D gene is possibly TRBD1 (5 bases). V gave up 5 bases and J gave up 2 bases, with 15 bases separating them. Per the germline V gene, CDR1 is SGHTA and CDR2 is FQGNSA. This CDR3 is 15 amino acids long. This CDR3 is CASSRSGGGNTEAFF. DNA for the CDR3: TGTGCCAGCAGCAGGTCCGGGGGTGGAAACACTGAAGCTTTCTTT.

The chain uses TRBV28 and TRBJ1-2, with 9 bases matching TRBD1. Germline V gives CDR1 MDHEN, CDR2 SYDVKM. Germline trimming cut 6 bases from V and 13 bases from J; bases unmatched to any gene: 9. The CDR3 spans 12 residues. The CDR3 DNA is TGTGCCAGCAGCCTAAGGGGACAGGGCCCCACCTTC. As protein: CASSLRGQGPTF.

This chain links TRBV5-1 with TRBJ2-1; 9 bases fit TRBD1. CDR3 length: 15 amino acids. Germline-derived CDR1 and CDR2 are SGHRS and YFSETQ. J was trimmed by 0 bases and V by 5 bases; bases with no gene match: 3. CDR3 amino acids: CASRWTGDSYNEQFF. Here the CDR3 DNA reads TGCGCCAGCAGATGGACAGGGGACTCCTACAATGAGCAGTTCTTC.

This clone was detected only a few times. The chain joins TRBV7-6 to TRBJ1-2; 7 bases line up with TRBD1. V gave up 6 bases and J gave up 8 bases; unmatched junction bases: 9. The CDR3 has 13 amino acids. The germline V gene has CDR1 SGHVS and CDR2 FNYEAQ. The CDR3 region is CASRRGTEGGYTF. In DNA, the CDR3 is TGTGCCAGCAGACGCGGGACAGAGGGGGGCTACACCTTC.